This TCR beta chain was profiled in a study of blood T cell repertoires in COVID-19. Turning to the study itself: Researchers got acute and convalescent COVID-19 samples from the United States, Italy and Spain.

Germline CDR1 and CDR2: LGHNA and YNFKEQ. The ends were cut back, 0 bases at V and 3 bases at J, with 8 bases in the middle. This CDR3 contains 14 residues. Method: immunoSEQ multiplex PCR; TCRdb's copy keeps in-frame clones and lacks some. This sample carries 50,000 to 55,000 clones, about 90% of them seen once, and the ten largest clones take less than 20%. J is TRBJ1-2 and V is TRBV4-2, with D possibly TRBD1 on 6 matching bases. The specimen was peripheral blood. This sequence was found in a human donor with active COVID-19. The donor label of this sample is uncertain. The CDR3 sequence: CASSQETGYYGYTF. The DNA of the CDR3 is TGTGCCAGCAGCCAAGAGACAGGCTACTATGGCTACACCTTC.